This record covers a single T cell receptor beta chain. This specimen includes other DNA sequences encoding the same CDR3. J lost 0 bases, V lost 3 bases, and 3 bases had no gene match. The CDR3 covers 15 residues. The germline CDR1 and CDR2 sequences are LGHDT and YNNKEL (reference sequence). Original processing methods: By means of reference gene primer amplification, nucleated cell counts were estimated. Repertoires were generated with immunoSEQ multiplex PCR, while TCRdb's copy carries only in-frame clones and drops some. From that table come the V and J calls and clone size; the DNA was used to work out D and trimming. The table has 70,000 or so clones, roughly nine tenths seen once; the top ten hold 5% to 6.5%. The record originates from a study of blood T cell repertoires in COVID-19. At the level of the study: The origin of the acute and convalescent COVID-19 samples was the United States, Italy and Spain. PBMCs, B-cell-depleted T cells, or T cells provided the cDNA or gDNA that made up the material.

What was sequenced was peripheral blood. The V call is TRBV3-1 (or the pseudogene TRBV3-2), the J call TRBJ1-1; 8 nucleotides match TRBD1. The clonotype originates from a woman in her late teens or twenties with acute or convalescent COVID-19. CDR3 loop: CASSQGQVLNTEAFF. For the CDR3, the DNA is TGTGCCAGCAGCCAGGGACAGGTTTTGAACACTGAAGCTTTCTTT.